These T cell receptor beta chains were read from a single sample in a study of T cells in Graves' hyperthyroidism and ophthalmopathy. TCRdb redid the calling of the multiplex PCR reads with MiXCR, one entry per CDR3 protein. The profile shows more than 500,000 distinct CDR3 sequences, approximately 15% of them singletons. The sample consisted of blood. The receptor source for this set is a woman in her thirties or forties with Graves' ophthalmopathy. CDR3s include the opening cysteine and the closing phenylalanine or tryptophan. A D gene is named only where the DNA matches it firmly. Not every row has a clone size; where given, it reads once, few, many or a size class.

many,12,NA,TRBV30,TRBJ1-1,CAWTGINTEAFF,TGTGCCTGGACAGGTATAAACACTGAAGCTTTCTTT
many,16,NA,TRBV11-1,TRBJ1-1,CASSLLWGGVNTEAFF,TGTGCCAGCAGCTTACTATGGGGGGGCGTGAACACTGAAGCTTTCTTT
many,15,NA,TRBV12-3/TRBV12-4,TRBJ1-1,CASRMGGLQNTEAFF,TGTGCCAGTCGCATGGGTGGGTTGCAGAACACTGAAGCTTTCTTT
many,12,TRBD1,TRBV7-2,TRBJ2-7,CASSSYRGEQYF,TGTGCCAGCAGCTCCTACAGGGGCGAGCAGTACTTC
many,14,TRBD2,TRBV7-2,TRBJ2-5,CASRRGTAQETQYF,TGTGCCAGCAGGCGGGGGACGGCGCAAGAGACCCAGTACTTC
many,16,NA,TRBV6-5,TRBJ2-7,CASSYSRGRASKEQYF,TGTGCCAGCAGTTACTCTAGGGGGAGGGCCAGTAAAGAGCAGTACTTC
many,12,NA,TRBV30,TRBJ1-1,CAWGVMSTEAFF,TGTGCCTGGGGGGTGATGAGCACTGAAGCTTTCTTT
NA,13,TRBD2,TRBV20-1,TRBJ2-5,CSARTSGGETQYF,TGCAGTGCTAGGACTAGCGGGGGTGAGACCCAGTACTTC
few,15,NA,TRBV28,TRBJ1-1,CASKRLMVLNTEAFF,TGTGCCAGCAAAAGACTGATGGTTTTGAACACTGAAGCTTTCTTT
many,17,TRBD2,TRBV6-5,TRBJ2-2,CASSYSKLAGWGGELFF,TGTGCCAGCAGTTACTCGAAACTAGCGGGATGGGGCGGGGAGCTGTTTTTT
many,14,NA,TRBV7-2,TRBJ2-7,CASSLDRQSYEQYF,TGTGCCAGCAGCTTAGATCGTCAGAGCTACGAGCAGTACTTC
many,17,TRBD1,TRBV11-1,TRBJ2-7,CASSSTPGQGVLYEQYF,TGTGCCAGCAGCTCAACTCCGGGACAGGGGGTTTTGTACGAGCAGTACTTC
many,12,NA,TRBV20-1,TRBJ2-7,CSAFFHTYEQYF,TGCAGTGCCTTCTTCCATACCTACGAGCAGTACTTC
many,12,NA,TRBV27,TRBJ2-2,CASSGGTGELFF,TGTGCCAGCAGTGGGGGGACCGGGGAGCTGTTTTTT
many,12,NA,TRBV29-1,TRBJ1-1,CSVVHTNTEAFF,TGCAGCGTTGTGCACACGAACACTGAAGCTTTCTTT
NA,16,TRBD1,TRBV6-2/TRBV6-3,TRBJ1-1,CASSYEAGQMNTEAFF,TGTGCCAGCAGTTACGAGGCGGGACAGATGAACACTGAAGCTTTCTTT
many,14,TRBD2,TRBV7-2,TRBJ2-7,CASSPSSGGGEQYF,TGTGCCAGCAGCCCATCTTCGGGAGGAGGCGAGCAGTACTTC
few,14,NA,TRBV13,TRBJ2-6,CASSVGPGANVLTF,TGTGCCAGCAGCGTCGGCCCGGGGGCCAACGTCCTGACTTTC
many,16,NA,TRBV28,TRBJ1-5,CASNSLGGASNQPQHF,TGTGCCAGCAACTCACTGGGAGGTGCCAGCAATCAGCCCCAGCATTTT
few,14,TRBD1,TRBV3-1,TRBJ1-1,CASRETGKGTEAFF,TGTGCCAGCAGAGAGACAGGGAAGGGCACTGAAGCTTTCTTT
few,14,NA,TRBV15,TRBJ1-5,CATSRDVGGQPQHF,TGTGCCACCAGCAGAGATGTTGGGGGACAGCCCCAGCATTTT
once,16,TRBD1,TRBV20-1,TRBJ2-4,CSARGPPGQGGNIQYF,TGCAGTGCTAGAGGCCCCCCGGGACAGGGGGGAAACATTCAGTACTTC
many,13,NA,TRBV28,TRBJ2-7,CASRLQGPYEQYF,TGTGCCAGCAGGTTACAGGGACCCTACGAGCAGTACTTC
many,14,NA,TRBV6-5,TRBJ1-2,CASSYSYRIYGYTF,TGTGCCAGCAGTTACTCGTACCGGATCTATGGCTACACCTTC
NA,16,NA,TRBV19,TRBJ1-2,CASSIPPGGINYGYTF,TGTGCCAGTAGTATACCCCCTGGGGGGATCAACTATGGCTACACCTTC
many,13,TRBD1,TRBV4-3,TRBJ2-5,CASSPDRDKTQYF,TGCGCCAGCAGCCCGGACAGGGATAAGACCCAGTACTTC
many,15,NA,TRBV12-3/TRBV12-4,TRBJ1-1,CASSRRDNLRTEAFF,TGTGCCAGCAGTCGGCGGGACAACCTTAGGACTGAAGCTTTCTTT
NA,15,NA,TRBV24-1,TRBJ1-5,CATSETRRGDQPQHF,TGTGCCACCAGTGAAACCCGACGGGGGGATCAGCCCCAGCATTTT
many,14,TRBD1,TRBV28,TRBJ1-2,CASIETGDYYGYTF,TGTGCCAGCATCGAGACAGGGGACTACTATGGCTACACCTTC